Listed below are T cell receptor beta chains from one sample, sequenced in a study of blood T cells in healthy people across ages. TCRdb re-called the 5' RACE reads through MiXCR, storing one row per CDR3 protein. The sample has 750,000 to 850,000 distinct CDR3 sequences, roughly 25% seen once. The same specimen was also included in a second study, on T cells of mothers and their children.

The sequencing sample was made of blood. Receptor source: a boy younger than 18 in good health. Each CDR3 is given with its conserved first and last residue. D genes are given only for firm matches. The size field is filled for only some rows; it gives once, few, many or a size class.

d_call	v_call	clone_size	j_call	cdr3_aa	cdr3_nt
.	TRBV11-2	few	TRBJ2-3	CASSLVRGNTDTQYF	TGTGCCAGCAGCTTAGTTCGCGGGAACACAGATACGCAGTATTTT
.	TRBV12-3/TRBV12-4	.	TRBJ1-6	CASRLGPTNSPLHF	TGTGCCAGCAGACTCGGACCCACAAATTCACCCCTCCACTTT
.	TRBV20-1	.	TRBJ2-5	CSANQEETQYF	TGCAGTGCTAACCAGGAAGAGACCCAGTACTTC
.	TRBV24-1	.	TRBJ1-2	CATSETGASNYGYTF	TGTGCCACCAGTGAAACAGGAGCCTCTAACTATGGCTACACCTTC
TRBD2	TRBV4-3	.	TRBJ2-7	CASSQEWTAGGYEQYF	TGCGCCAGCAGCCAAGAATGGACAGCGGGAGGCTACGAGCAGTACTTC
TRBD1	TRBV9	few	TRBJ1-1	CASSGDRGQAFF	TGTGCCAGCAGCGGAGACAGGGGCCAAGCTTTCTTT
.	TRBV4-3	.	TRBJ2-6	CASSRRAGANVLTF	TGCGCCAGCAGCCGGAGGGCTGGGGCCAACGTCCTGACTTTC
.	TRBV4-3	.	TRBJ2-1	CASSQDLPGSYNEQFF	TGCGCCAGCAGCCAAGATCTCCCGGGGTCCTACAATGAGCAGTTCTTC
TRBD1	TRBV7-2	few	TRBJ1-6	CASSRTGWSSPLHF	TGTGCCAGCAGCCGGACAGGGTGGAGTTCACCCCTCCACTTT
TRBD1	TRBV5-1	few	TRBJ2-5	CASSLTGQGGETQYF	TGCGCCAGCAGCTTGACGGGACAGGGAGGGGAGACCCAGTACTTC
.	TRBV15	once	TRBJ2-3	CATSSDTSPSDTQYF	TGTGCCACCAGCAGTGATACTAGCCCCTCAGATACGCAGTATTTT
.	TRBV7-9	.	TRBJ2-5	CASSHRHLQETQYF	TGTGCCAGCAGCCATAGACACCTCCAAGAGACCCAGTACTTC
.	TRBV28	.	TRBJ2-2	CASSLRSATTGELFF	TGTGCCAGCAGTTTAAGGTCAGCAACCACCGGGGAGCTGTTTTTT
TRBD1	TRBV7-8	.	TRBJ2-5	CASSSPGQGGQETQYF	TGTGCCAGCAGCTCCCCCGGACAGGGTGGGCAAGAGACCCAGTACTTC
.	TRBV28	few	TRBJ1-1	CASSLFASEAFF	TGTGCCAGCAGTTTATTTGCGTCTGAAGCTTTCTTT
.	TRBV7-8	.	TRBJ2-1	CASSTLEGVSPNEQFF	TGTGCCAGCAGCACCCTGGAAGGGGTCTCCCCTAATGAGCAGTTCTTC
.	TRBV4-3	.	TRBJ2-7	CASSPETWTEYEQYF	TGCGCCAGCAGCCCCGAGACTTGGACGGAGTACGAGCAGTACTTC
.	TRBV7-9	.	TRBJ1-5	CASSLIPGQPQHF	TGTGCCAGCAGCTTAATTCCGGGTCAGCCCCAGCATTTT
.	TRBV29-1	.	TRBJ2-1	CSVEKLTEGNEQFF	TGCAGCGTTGAAAAACTCACAGAGGGGAATGAGCAGTTCTTC
.	TRBV29-1	few	TRBJ1-3	CSVESLGSGNTIYF	TGCAGCGTTGAAAGCTTGGGATCTGGAAACACCATATATTTT
TRBD1	TRBV29-1	few	TRBJ2-5	CSVTGTAEETQYF	TGCAGCGTCACCGGGACAGCCGAGGAGACCCAGTACTTC
.	TRBV7-2	.	TRBJ2-3	CASSLFPLAGTDTQYF	TGTGCCAGCAGCTTATTTCCACTAGCTGGCACAGATACGCAGTATTTT
.	TRBV20-1	.	TRBJ1-4	CSALMRGVGNEKLFF	TGCAGTGCTCTGATGCGGGGGGTCGGCAATGAAAAACTGTTTTTT
TRBD1	TRBV19	.	TRBJ2-2	CASRPGQGKNTGELFF	TGTGCCAGTAGGCCTGGACAGGGGAAGAACACCGGGGAGCTGTTTTTT
.	TRBV9	.	TRBJ2-1	CASSAGTPIYNEQFF	TGTGCCAGCAGCGCCGGGACTCCCATCTACAATGAGCAGTTCTTC
.	TRBV20-1	few	TRBJ2-5	CSVPGPHQETQYF	TGCAGTGTACCCGGGCCCCACCAAGAGACCCAGTACTTC
.	TRBV28	few	TRBJ1-6	CASSPMTGVYNSPLHF	TGTGCCAGCAGTCCGATGACAGGAGTATATAATTCACCCCTCCACTTT
.	TRBV28	.	TRBJ2-6	CASSLWPYRKTEFSGANVPTF	TGTGCCAGCAGTTTATGGCCATACAGGAAAACTGAATTCTCTGGGGCCAACGTCCCGACTTTC
.	TRBV12-3/TRBV12-4	.	TRBJ1-4	CASEEGKRTQSGEKLFF	TGTGCCAGCGAAGAAGGAAAGAGGACCCAAAGCGGGGAAAAACTGTTTTTT
TRBD2	TRBV28	.	TRBJ2-3	CASSTGTSGAQDLSTDTQYF	TGTGCCAGCAGCACCGGGACTAGCGGGGCCCAAGACCTAAGCACAGATACGCAGTATTTT
.	TRBV25-1	.	TRBJ1-6	CASSELNSPLHF	TGTGCCAGCAGTGAATTAAATTCACCCCTCCACTTT
TRBD1	TRBV6-2/TRBV6-3	few	TRBJ2-1	CASSWGTDVFEQFF	TGTGCCAGCAGTTGGGGGACAGACGTATTTGAGCAGTTCTTC
.	TRBV7-9	few	TRBJ2-3	CASSLDGARSTDTQYF	TGTGCCAGCAGCTTAGACGGAGCCAGAAGCACAGATACGCAGTATTTT
.	TRBV15	.	TRBJ2-2	CATSRGQAGTGELFF	TGTGCCACCAGCAGAGGACAGGCGGGGACCGGGGAGCTGTTTTTT
.	TRBV28	.	TRBJ2-7	CATQSTGSYEQYF	TGTGCCACCCAGTCGACGGGCTCCTACGAGCAGTACTTC
TRBD1	TRBV7-9	.	TRBJ1-2	CASSLPGQGYGYTF	TGTGCCAGCAGTTTACCGGGACAGGGTTACGGCTACACCTTC
.	TRBV6-5	few	TRBJ1-5	CASGRGKGQPQHF	TGTGCCAGCGGACGGGGGAAGGGTCAGCCCCAGCATTTT
.	TRBV7-2	.	TRBJ1-5	CASSLESGVPNQPQHF	TGTGCCAGCAGCTTAGAGTCAGGGGTACCCAATCAGCCCCAGCACTTT
TRBD1	TRBV5-5	.	TRBJ1-1	CASSSPPEGAIIEAFF	TGTGCCAGCAGCTCCCCGCCGGAGGGGGCTATTATTGAAGCTTTCTTT
TRBD1	TRBV6-2/TRBV6-3	.	TRBJ1-2	CASSYGQGSYGYTF	TGTGCCAGCAGTTACGGACAGGGCAGCTATGGCTACACCTTC
.	TRBV29-1	.	TRBJ2-6	CSVEERFYSGANVLTF	TGCAGCGTTGAAGAGCGGTTCTACTCTGGGGCCAACGTCCTGACTTTC
TRBD1	TRBV12-3/TRBV12-4	few	TRBJ2-1	CASRSTGSVNEQFF	TGTGCCAGCAGGTCGACAGGGTCGGTCAATGAGCAGTTCTTC
.	TRBV4-1	few	TRBJ2-3	CASNQEGGGSTDTQYF	TGCGCCAGCAACCAAGAGGGCGGCGGGAGCACAGATACGCAGTATTTT
.	TRBV27	few	TRBJ1-1	CASSSDLMNTEAFF	TGTGCCAGCAGTTCGGATCTGATGAACACTGAAGCTTTCTTT
TRBD2	TRBV29-1	.	TRBJ2-3	CSVAGSSGRLVVTDTQYF	TGCAGCGTTGCCGGGTCCAGCGGGAGGCTTGTTGTGACAGATACGCAGTATTTT
TRBD1	TRBV4-3	.	TRBJ1-3	CASSQDYGTGGNTIYF	TGCGCCAGCAGCCAAGATTACGGGACAGGTGGAAACACCATATATTTT
.	TRBV28	few	TRBJ2-7	CASSSPIAQVNEQYF	TGTGCCAGCAGTTCCCCCATCGCGCAGGTCAACGAGCAGTACTTC
.	TRBV7-9	.	TRBJ2-1	CASSLGSNLNYDEQFF	TGTGCCAGCAGCTTAGGATCAAACTTGAACTACGATGAGCAGTTCTTC
.	TRBV7-2	few	TRBJ2-5	CASSPGESGWETQYF	TGTGCCAGCAGCCCGGGGGAGTCGGGGTGGGAGACCCAGTACTTC
.	TRBV4-1	.	TRBJ2-7	CASSQEQYSEQYF	TGCGCCAGCAGCCAAGAGCAGTATAGCGAGCAGTACTTC
TRBD2	TRBV20-1	.	TRBJ2-5	CSARTSGVQETQYF	TGCAGTGCTCGGACTAGCGGGGTCCAAGAGACCCAGTACTTC
.	TRBV29-1	few	TRBJ1-4	CSVEDSPEKLFF	TGCAGCGTTGAAGATTCCCCAGAAAAACTGTTTTTT
.	TRBV24-1	.	TRBJ1-4	CATSDVGVPEKLFF	TGTGCCACCAGTGACGTAGGGGTGCCTGAGAAACTGTTTTTT